Below, 4 T cell receptor beta chains from the same sample are listed, as sequenced in a study of metastatic and nonmetastatic thyroid tumors. Using MiXCR, TCRdb reanalyzed the PCR reads. The table shows nearly 15,000 clones, with about 21% occurring only once. There were no patients who had received any treatment before thyroid surgery. The sequenced sample consisted of blood. These receptors came from a female donor with papillary thyroid cancer or a benign thyroid nodule (not recorded which). Some clones in this sample may be carry-over from other donors' samples.

This clone turned up a few times. The chain joins TRBV6-1 to TRBJ1-5; no firm D call. CDR3 length equals 15 residues. CDR1 and CDR2 (germline): MNHNS, SASEGT. V was trimmed by 2 bases and J by 0 bases, leaving 8 bases between them. The CDR3 loop reads CASSEPQYSNQPQHF. The CDR3 DNA follows: TGTGCCAGCAGTGAACCCCAGTATAGCAATCAGCCCCAGCATTTT.

With regard to this clone: Because the CDR3 is missing its conserved closing phenylalanine or tryptophan, this is likely a read error. This chain connects TRBV6-9 to TRBJ2-5, with 8 bases lining up with TRBD1. Germline-derived CDR1 and CDR2 are MNHGY and SVAAGI. The CDR3 consists of 15 residues. CDR3 amino acids: CASAPDRDGFDTQYI. As DNA, the CDR3 is TGCGCCAGCGCACCGGACAGGGATGGGTTCGACACCCAGTACATC.

By share of the sample, this clone is medium-sized. The V gene is TRBV7-8, the J gene TRBJ2-7, with TRBD2 matching over 10 bases. V lost 5 bases and J lost 0; bases outside the gene matches: 4. From germline, CDR1 is SGHVS and CDR2 FQNEAQ. The CDR3 contains 15 residues. The DNA for the CDR3 is TGTGCCAGCAGCGCGCTAGCGGGAGTCTCCTACGAGCAGTACTTC. Protein sequence: CASSALAGVSYEQYF.

By its share, this clone is medium-sized. The chain recombines TRBV6-2 or TRBV6-3 with TRBJ2-7; 8 bases map to TRBD1. The CDR3 has 14 amino acids. Trimming at V came to 7 bases and at J to 4 bases, leaving 9 bases not matched to a gene. CDR1 MNHEY and CDR2 SVGEGT come from the germline V gene. The CDR3 DNA reads TGTGCCAGCATCTCCCGGGACAGGTCTTACGAGCAGTACTTC. Encoded protein: CASISRDRSYEQYF.